The 21 T cell receptor beta chains below were found in one sample sequenced in a study of blood T cell repertoires in COVID-19. The method was immunoSEQ multiplex PCR; TCRdb's version includes in-frame clones alone and lacks a portion of them. The data show about 270,000 clones, with roughly 86% seen just once and about 9.2% held by the top ten. The material sequenced was peripheral blood. The receptors here all came from a man aged 40-49 years who had recovered from COVID-19.

J is TRBJ2-1 and V is TRBV14; no definite D call. CDR3 length: 13 residues. Germline V gene data show CDR1 as SGHDN and CDR2 as FVKESK. V shed 4 bases and J shed 1 base, with 5 bases lying between them. CDR3 sequence (DNA): TGTGCCAGCAGCCTCGTATCCTACAATGAGCAGTTCTTC. Amino acid sequence: CASSLVSYNEQFF.

The J gene is TRBJ1-2, the V gene TRBV2; 7 bases align to TRBD1. CDR1 is SNHLY, CDR2 FYNNEI, per germline. The CDR3 sequence is 13 residues long. The junction had 3 bases not matched to a gene; V was cut back by 5 bases and J by 3 bases. The CDR3 here is CASSRGRYYGYTF. For the CDR3, the DNA is TGTGCCAGCAGTAGGGGGCGGTACTATGGCTACACCTTC.

This clone was seen more than once but under ten times. The same CDR3 is also encoded by other DNA sequences in this sample. J is TRBJ2-3 and V is TRBV5-1, with 11 bases aligning to TRBD2. This CDR3 has 15 amino acids. The germline gives CDR1 SGHRS, CDR2 YFSETQ. V lost 5 bases to trimming and J lost 5 bases; unmatched junction nucleotides: 7. CDR3 nucleotides: TGCGCCAGCAGGGTAGCGGGAGGGCCAGGAGATACGCAGTATTTT. As protein: CASRVAGGPGDTQYF.

The sample holds one count of this clone. The CDR3: CASSLGLRYEQYF. The CDR3 coding sequence is TGTGCCAGCAGTTTAGGCCTCAGGTACGAGCAGTACTTC. The chain links TRBV6-5 to TRBJ2-7; no clear D. Per germline, CDR1 MNHEY and CDR2 SVGAGI. V was cut by 4 bases and J by 4 bases, with 11 bases left in between. The CDR3 loop spans 13 amino acids.

The V and J genes are TRBV6-6 and TRBJ2-3; D is possibly TRBD1 (5 bases). The CDR3 length is 13 residues. Germline V gene lookup returns CDR1 MNHNY and CDR2 SVGAGI (reference sequence). With 6 bases removed from V and 0 bases from J, the gap between germline ends came to 7 bases. CDR3 protein: CASSHRSTDTQYF. CDR3 sequence (DNA): TGTGCCAGCAGCCACAGGAGCACAGATACGCAGTATTTT.

The chain employs TRBV7-2 and TRBJ2-1; weak D call: TRBD1 (5 bases). Between the trimmed V and J ends, which lost 6 bases and 5 bases, there was a span of 11 bases. In germline, CDR1 is SGHTA, CDR2 FQGNSA. CDR3 length: 13 residues. CDR3 in DNA: TGTGCCAGCAGGTCGACAGAACACAATGAGCAGTTCTTC. Its translation is CASRSTEHNEQFF.

The V gene is TRBV6-6, the J gene TRBJ1-2, with D unclear. The germline CDR1 and CDR2 sequences are MNHNY and SVGAGI (reference sequence). The V end lost 0 bases, the J end lost 5 bases, and 16 bases lay between the germline ends. The CDR3 extends over 16 amino acids. CDR3 sequence: CASSYSSIRVGYGYTF. In DNA, the CDR3 is TGTGCCAGCAGTTACTCGAGTATCCGGGTTGGGTATGGCTACACCTTC.

This sequence joins TRBV5-4 and TRBJ1-2, with D possibly being TRBD1 (6 bases). Trimming removed 2 bases at V and 2 bases at J, with 10 bases between. CDR1 and CDR2 (germline): SGHNT, YYREEE (reference sequence). The CDR3 consists of 14 residues. The CDR3 bases are TGTGCCAGCAGCTTACCAGGGGTAAACTATGGCTACACCTTC. Translated, it gives CASSLPGVNYGYTF.

The chain recombines TRBV7-2 with TRBJ2-7, with 9 positions matching TRBD2. The V gene's germline CDR1 is SGHTA and CDR2 FQGNSA. The CDR3 contains 14 residues. The ends lost 3 bases at V and 9 bases at J; junction bases unmatched: 9. CDR3 nucleotide sequence: TGTGCCAGCAGCTTGGTAGCGGGGGTCGAAAGGCAGTACTTC. Translating it yields CASSLVAGVERQYF.

V usage is TRBV6-5 and J usage is TRBJ2-7; the match to TRBD1 covers 7 bases. The CDR3 extends over 14 amino acids. V shed 2 bases and J 2 bases; nucleotides not matched to a gene: 3. The germline gives CDR1 MNHEY, CDR2 SVGAGI. The CDR3 protein is CASSYMGQTYEQYF. In DNA form, the CDR3 reads TGTGCCAGCAGTTACATGGGACAGACCTACGAGCAGTACTTC.

The chain employs TRBV7-2 and TRBJ1-1; 7 positions agree with TRBD1. Germline CDR1 is SGHTA and CDR2 is FQGNSA. V shed 1 base, J shed 3 bases, and the junction held 8 bases outside the gene matches. The CDR3 contains 16 residues. In DNA, the CDR3 is TGTGCCAGCAGCTTAGTTAGGGGGCGTATTGACACTGAAGCTTTCTTT. Translated: CASSLVRGRIDTEAFF.

The rearrangement uses TRBV5-4 and TRBJ2-3; D is undetermined. The germline CDR1 and CDR2 sequences are SGHNT and YYREEE (reference sequence). The length of the CDR3 is 14 residues. V was clipped by 4 bases and J by 5 bases, with 14 bases between them. The CDR3 region is CASSPVTVGDTQYF. The DNA of the CDR3 is TGTGCCAGCAGCCCCGTAACAGTTGGAGATACGCAGTATTTT.

The V and J genes are TRBV19 and TRBJ1-3, with 7 bases lining up with TRBD1. The CDR3 sequence is 15 residues long. V lost 4 bases to trimming and J lost 1 base; unmatched junction nucleotides: 4. In germline, CDR1 is LNHDA, CDR2 SQIVND (reference sequence). Written as DNA, the CDR3 is TGTGCCAGTAGTACCAGGGGGAAATCTGGAAACACCATATATTTT. Protein: CASSTRGKSGNTIYF.

The chain recombines TRBV30 with TRBJ2-3; TRBD2 aligns across 11 bases. V lost 4 bases, J lost 4 bases, and 4 bases stayed unmatched. CDR1 and CDR2 (germline): GTSNPN, SVGIG (reference sequence). This CDR3 has 14 amino acids. CDR3 in DNA: TGTGCCTGGACTAAGGGACTAGCGGCAGATACGCAGTATTTT. Amino acids: CAWTKGLAADTQYF.

This rearrangement joins TRBV7-2 to TRBJ2-3; no clear D gene. Germline lookup yields CDR1 SGHTA and CDR2 FQGNSA. V shed 6 bases and J shed 1 base, with 14 bases lying between them. The CDR3 is 15 amino acids. The CDR3 reads CASSPFPRGTDTQYF. The CDR3 DNA sequence: TGTGCCAGCAGTCCTTTCCCCCGCGGCACAGATACGCAGTATTTT.

This chain links TRBV11-2 with TRBJ2-5; the match to TRBD2 covers 7 bases. The V and J ends lost 0 bases and 5 bases, in that order; junction bases with no gene match: 15. Germline values: CDR1 SGHAT, CDR2 FQNNGV. This CDR3 has 18 amino acids. CDR3 bases: TGTGCCAGCAGCTTAGATCTCAGCGGGGCCGTAGCAGCGGAGACCCAGTACTTC. The encoded protein is CASSLDLSGAVAAETQYF.

V and J are TRBV7-8 and TRBJ2-3; a weak D match, TRBD2 (5 bases). Germline assignment: CDR1 SGHVS and CDR2 FQNEAQ. The CDR3 has 15 residues. The germline V and J ends were trimmed by 2 bases and 2 bases, with 11 bases remaining between them. CDR3 nucleotide sequence: TGTGCCAGCAGCTTACGGCGGGCTCACACAGATACGCAGTATTTT. Translation: CASSLRRAHTDTQYF.

The V gene is TRBV27, the J gene TRBJ1-6; D gene uncertain. The CDR3 sequence is 16 residues long. V lost 2 bases and J 8 bases, leaving 16 bases between the germline ends. Germline V gives CDR1 MNHEY, CDR2 SMNVEV (reference sequence). CDR3 nucleotides: TGTGCCAGCAGTTTAAGGAGGGTTCCGATCGATTCACCCCTCCACTTT. This encodes CASSLRRVPIDSPLHF.

V and J are TRBV25-1 and TRBJ2-1; D possibly corresponds to TRBD1 (6 bases). Germline V CDR1 and CDR2: MGHDK, SYGVNS. This CDR3 comprises 16 residues. The V gene lost 6 bases and the J gene lost 3 bases, with 18 bases spanning the gap. The CDR3 DNA follows: TGTGCCAGCAGGGGCACAGGGACAATCATCTACAATGAGCAGTTCTTC. Its protein product is CASRGTGTIIYNEQFF.

The chain couples TRBV27 to TRBJ2-1, with D possibly matching TRBD2 (5 bases). Trimming pared 5 bases from V and 4 bases from J, leaving 9 bases between. Germline-derived CDR1 and CDR2 are MNHEY and SMNVEV (reference sequence). The CDR3 is 13 residues long. CDR3 residues: CASSRPGYNEQFF. DNA for the CDR3: TGTGCCAGCAGTAGGCCGGGGTACAATGAGCAGTTCTTC.

This clone has just a few counts. The gene calls are TRBV5-1 and TRBJ2-1; 11 nucleotides align to TRBD2. The CDR3 contains 15 residues. With V trimmed by 7 bases and J by 7 bases, 10 bases remained unmatched. Germline V gene lookup returns CDR1 SGHRS and CDR2 YFSETQ. Written as DNA, the CDR3 is TGCGCCAGCGGTATTACTAGCGGGAGTGGGAATGAGCAGTTCTTC. Translated, it gives CASGITSGSGNEQFF.